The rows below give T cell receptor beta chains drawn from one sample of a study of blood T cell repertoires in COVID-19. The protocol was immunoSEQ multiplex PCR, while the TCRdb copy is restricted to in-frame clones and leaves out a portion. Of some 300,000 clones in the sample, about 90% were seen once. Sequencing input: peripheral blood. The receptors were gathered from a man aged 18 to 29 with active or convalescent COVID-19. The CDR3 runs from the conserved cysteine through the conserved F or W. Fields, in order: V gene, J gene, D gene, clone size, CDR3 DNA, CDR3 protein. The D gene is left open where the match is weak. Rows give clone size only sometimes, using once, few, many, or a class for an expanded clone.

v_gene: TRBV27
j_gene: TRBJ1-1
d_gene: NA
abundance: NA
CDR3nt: TGTGCCAGCAGTTTCTTTAAAGGGGGGGAAGGTTCTGAAGCTTTCTTT
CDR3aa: CASSFFKGGEGSEAFF

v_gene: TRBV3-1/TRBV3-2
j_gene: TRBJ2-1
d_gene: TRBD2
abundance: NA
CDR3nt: TGTGCCAGCAGTCTCCTCGCTAGCGGGAGGGGTAATGAGCAGTTCTTC
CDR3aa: CASSLLASGRGNEQFF

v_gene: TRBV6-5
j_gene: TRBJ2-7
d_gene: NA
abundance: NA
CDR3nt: TGTGCCAGCAGTTACAAGTTCGGCGGCTCCTACGAGCAGTACTTC
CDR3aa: CASSYKFGGSYEQYF

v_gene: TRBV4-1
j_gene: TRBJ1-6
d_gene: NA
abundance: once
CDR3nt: TGCGCCAGCAGCCAGATCCTTACCACCGGGGGCTATAATTCACCCCTCCACTTT
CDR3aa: CASSQILTTGGYNSPLHF

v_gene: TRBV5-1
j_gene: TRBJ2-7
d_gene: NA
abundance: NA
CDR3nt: TGCGCCAGCAGCTTGGCAGGGCTGATCTACGAGCAGTACTTC
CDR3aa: CASSLAGLIYEQYF

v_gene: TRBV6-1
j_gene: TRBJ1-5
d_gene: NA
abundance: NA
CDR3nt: TGTGCCAGCAGTGAAGTCGCAGACTATAGCAATCAGCCCCAGCATTTT
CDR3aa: CASSEVADYSNQPQHF

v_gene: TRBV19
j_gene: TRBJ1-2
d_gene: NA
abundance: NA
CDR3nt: TGTGCCAGTGGCCCTAGGGGGAGCAGTAACTATGGCTACACCTTC
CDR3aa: CASGPRGSSNYGYTF

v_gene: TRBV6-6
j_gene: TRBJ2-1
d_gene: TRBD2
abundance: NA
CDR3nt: TGTGCCAGCAGTTACCGGGGGGGATTCTACAATGAGCAGTTCTTC
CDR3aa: CASSYRGGFYNEQFF

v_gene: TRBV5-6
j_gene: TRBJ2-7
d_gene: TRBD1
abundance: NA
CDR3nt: TGTGCCAGCAGCTTCTACGGACAGGGTGCCTACGAGCAGTACTTC
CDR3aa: CASSFYGQGAYEQYF

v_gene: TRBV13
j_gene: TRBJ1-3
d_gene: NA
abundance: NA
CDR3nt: TGTGCCAGCAGCTTACAGGGCGGTGGAAACACCATATATTTT
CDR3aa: CASSLQGGGNTIYF

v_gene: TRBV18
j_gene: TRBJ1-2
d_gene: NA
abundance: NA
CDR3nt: TGTGCCAGCTCACCCACGATCACCAACTACTATGGCTACACCTTC
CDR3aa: CASSPTITNYYGYTF

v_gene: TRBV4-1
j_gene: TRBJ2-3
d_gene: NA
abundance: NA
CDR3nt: TGCGCTGCCGGTTCAGATACGCAGTATTTT
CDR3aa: CAAGSDTQYF

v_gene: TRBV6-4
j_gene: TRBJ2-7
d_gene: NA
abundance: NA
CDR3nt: TGTGCCAGCCCCCCCGGCCCTCGGAGGGCCTACTTC
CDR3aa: CASPPGPRRAYF

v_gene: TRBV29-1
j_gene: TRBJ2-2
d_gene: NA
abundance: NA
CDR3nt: TGCAGCGTTGACAGGACGAACACCGGGGAGCTGTTTTTT
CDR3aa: CSVDRTNTGELFF

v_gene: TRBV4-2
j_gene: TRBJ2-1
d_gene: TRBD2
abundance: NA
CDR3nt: TGTGCCAGCAGCCAAGATCCAGAGCGGGGGAACTACAATGAGCAGTTCTTC
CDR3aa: CASSQDPERGNYNEQFF

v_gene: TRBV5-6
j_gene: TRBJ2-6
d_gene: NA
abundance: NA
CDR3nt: TGTGCCAGCAGGGATTGGACAGTCTTGGAGTCAGGGGCCAACGTCCTGACTTTC
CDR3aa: CASRDWTVLESGANVLTF

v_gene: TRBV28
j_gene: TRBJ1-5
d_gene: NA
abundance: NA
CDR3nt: TGTGCCAGCAGTTTATGGGACAGAAATCAGCCCCAGCATTTT
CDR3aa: CASSLWDRNQPQHF

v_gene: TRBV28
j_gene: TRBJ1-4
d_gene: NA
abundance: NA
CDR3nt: TGTGCCAGCAGCTCCGGGCAGGGTACTAATGAAAAACTGTTTTTT
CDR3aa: CASSSGQGTNEKLFF

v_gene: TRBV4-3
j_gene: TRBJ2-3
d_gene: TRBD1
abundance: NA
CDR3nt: TGCGCCAGCAGCCAAGATTGGGTCGGGGGACAGGGGTTTGGTACGCAGTATTTT
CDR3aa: CASSQDWVGGQGFGTQYF

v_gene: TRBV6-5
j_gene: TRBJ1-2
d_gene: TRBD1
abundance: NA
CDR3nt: TGTGCCAGCAGTCCCAGGGGGCCCCTGACAGGTGGCTACACCTTC
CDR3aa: CASSPRGPLTGGYTF

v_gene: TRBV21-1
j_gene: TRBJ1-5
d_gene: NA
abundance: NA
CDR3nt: TGTGCCAGCAGCGCCGGGACAGGGCCTGCGCCCCAGCATTTT
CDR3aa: CASSAGTGPAPQHF

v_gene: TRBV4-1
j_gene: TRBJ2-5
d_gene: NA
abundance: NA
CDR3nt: TGCGCCAGCAGCCAAGACTGGAGGGAACAAGAGACCCAGTACTTC
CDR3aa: CASSQDWREQETQYF

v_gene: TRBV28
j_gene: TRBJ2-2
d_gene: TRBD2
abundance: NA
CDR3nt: TGTGCCAGCAGTTTATGGGCTAGCGGGAACACCGGGGAGCTGTTTTTT
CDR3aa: CASSLWASGNTGELFF

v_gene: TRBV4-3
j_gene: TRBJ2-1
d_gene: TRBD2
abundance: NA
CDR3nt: TGCGCCAGCAGCCAGGACCCGCTTACTAGCGGGGGTCTTTACAATGAGCAGTTCTTC
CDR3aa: CASSQDPLTSGGLYNEQFF

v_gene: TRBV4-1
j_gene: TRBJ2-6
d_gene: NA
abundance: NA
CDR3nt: TGCGCCAGCAGCCGTACGGGCTCTGGGGCCAACGTCCTGACTTTC
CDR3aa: CASSRTGSGANVLTF

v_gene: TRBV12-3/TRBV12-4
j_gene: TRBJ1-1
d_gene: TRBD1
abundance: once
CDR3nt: TGTGCCAGCAGCCTGGACAGGGACACTGAAGCTTTCTTT
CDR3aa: CASSLDRDTEAFF

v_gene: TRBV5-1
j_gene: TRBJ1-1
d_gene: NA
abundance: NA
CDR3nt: TGCGCCAGCAGCTTGAGGGGTCCGAACACTGAAGCTTTCTTT
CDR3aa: CASSLRGPNTEAFF

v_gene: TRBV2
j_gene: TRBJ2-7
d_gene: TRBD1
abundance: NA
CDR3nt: TGTGCCAGCCTTACGGGACAGAACTACGAGCAGTACTTC
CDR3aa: CASLTGQNYEQYF

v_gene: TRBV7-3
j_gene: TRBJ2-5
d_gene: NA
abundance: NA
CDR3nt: TGTGCCAGCAGCCAAGGACTGGGGGAGACCCAGTACTTC
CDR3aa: CASSQGLGETQYF

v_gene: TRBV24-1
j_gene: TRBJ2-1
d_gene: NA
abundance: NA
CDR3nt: TGTGCCACCAGTGATCCTACGAATTTGAATGAGCAGTTCTTC
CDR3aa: CATSDPTNLNEQFF

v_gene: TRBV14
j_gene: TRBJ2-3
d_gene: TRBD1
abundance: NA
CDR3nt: TGTGCCAGCAGCCACGGCAGCCAGGGGGCCATTTACACAGATACGCAGTATTTT
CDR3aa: CASSHGSQGAIYTDTQYF

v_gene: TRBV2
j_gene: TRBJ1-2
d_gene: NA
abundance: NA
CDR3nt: TGTGCCAGCGACGAAACAGGGAACTATGGCTACACCTTC
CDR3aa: CASDETGNYGYTF

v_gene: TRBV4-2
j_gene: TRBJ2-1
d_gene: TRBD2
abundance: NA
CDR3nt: TGTGCCAGCAGCCAAGATAGTAGCGGGAGTATGGGTTCCTACAATGAGCAGTTCTTC
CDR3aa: CASSQDSSGSMGSYNEQFF

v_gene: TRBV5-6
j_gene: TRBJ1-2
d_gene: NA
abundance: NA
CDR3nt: TGTGCCAGCAGCACAGGAATCTATGGCTACACCTTC
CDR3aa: CASSTGIYGYTF

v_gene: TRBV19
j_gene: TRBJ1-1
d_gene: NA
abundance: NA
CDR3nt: TGTGCCAGTAGTATGAGCGGGGGGGAGGTGGCGAACACTGAAGCTTTCTTT
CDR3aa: CASSMSGGEVANTEAFF

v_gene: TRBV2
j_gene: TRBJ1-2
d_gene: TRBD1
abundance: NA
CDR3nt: TGTGCCAGCAGTCCACAGGGGCCAATCTATGGCTACACCTTC
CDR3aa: CASSPQGPIYGYTF

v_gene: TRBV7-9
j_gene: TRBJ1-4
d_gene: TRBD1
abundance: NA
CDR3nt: TGTGCCAGCACCCCCTCGGGACAGGATAATAATGAAAAACTGTTTTTT
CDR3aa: CASTPSGQDNNEKLFF

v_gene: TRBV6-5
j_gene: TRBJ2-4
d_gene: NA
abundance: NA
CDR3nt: TGTGCCAGCAGTTTCCTGAGACAGCTAGCCAAAAACATTCAGTACTTC
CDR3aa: CASSFLRQLAKNIQYF

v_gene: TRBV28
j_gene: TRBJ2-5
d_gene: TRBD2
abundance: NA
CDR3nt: TGTGCCAGCAGTTTGACTAGCGGGAGGGAGATTGGGGAGACCCAGTACTTC
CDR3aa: CASSLTSGREIGETQYF

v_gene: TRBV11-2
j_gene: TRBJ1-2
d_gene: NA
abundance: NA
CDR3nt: TGTGCCAGCAGCTTAGTTGTCGCAGGCGATGGCTACACCTTC
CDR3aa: CASSLVVAGDGYTF

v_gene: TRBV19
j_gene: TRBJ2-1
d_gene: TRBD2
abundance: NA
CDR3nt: TGTGCCAGTAGTATAAGGACTAGCGGGATTTACAATGAGCAGTTCTTC
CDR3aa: CASSIRTSGIYNEQFF

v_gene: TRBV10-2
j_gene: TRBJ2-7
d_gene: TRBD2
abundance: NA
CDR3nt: TGCGCCAGCAGTTTACTAGCGGGGGGGAACGAGCAGTACTTC
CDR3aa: CASSLLAGGNEQYF

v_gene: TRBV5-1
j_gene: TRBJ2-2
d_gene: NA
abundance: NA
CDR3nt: TGCGCCAGCAGCTTGTATCTCGGGGATGTGAACACCGGGGAGCTGTTTTTT
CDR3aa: CASSLYLGDVNTGELFF

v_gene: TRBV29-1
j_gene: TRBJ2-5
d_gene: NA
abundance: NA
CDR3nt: TGCAGCGTTGAAGGTGTTAGTGTGCTTCAAGAGACCCAGTACTTC
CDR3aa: CSVEGVSVLQETQYF

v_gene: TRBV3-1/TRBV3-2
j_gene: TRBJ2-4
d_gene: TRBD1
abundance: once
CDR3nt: TGTGCCAGCAGCCAAAATCAGGGACAGGGGGTAGCCAAAAACATTCAGTACTTC
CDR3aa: CASSQNQGQGVAKNIQYF

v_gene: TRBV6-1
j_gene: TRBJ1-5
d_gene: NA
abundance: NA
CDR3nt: TGTGCCAGCAGTGAATTCCCCCAGGAGGGGCAGCCCCAGCATTTT
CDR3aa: CASSEFPQEGQPQHF

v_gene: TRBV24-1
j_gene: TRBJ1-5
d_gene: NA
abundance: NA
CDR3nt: TGTGCCACCGGGCAGGTTAGCAATCAGCCCCAGCATTTT
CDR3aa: CATGQVSNQPQHF

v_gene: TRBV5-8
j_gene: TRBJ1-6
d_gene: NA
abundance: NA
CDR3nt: TGTGCCAGCAGCTCCCGGGGGGACTCCTATAATTCACCCCTCCACTTT
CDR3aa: CASSSRGDSYNSPLHF

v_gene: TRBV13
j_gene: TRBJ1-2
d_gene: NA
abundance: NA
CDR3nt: TGTGCCAGCAGCTCGCCAGGGAAATATGGCTATACCTTC
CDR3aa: CASSSPGKYGYTF

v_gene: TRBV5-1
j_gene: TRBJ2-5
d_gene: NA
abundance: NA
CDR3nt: TGCGCCAGCAGCTTGGCCGGGGGACGGGAGACCCAGTACTTC
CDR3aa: CASSLAGGRETQYF

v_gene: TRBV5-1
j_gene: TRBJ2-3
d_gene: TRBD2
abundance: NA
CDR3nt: TGCGCCAGCAGCTTGGAGCCTAGCGGGGGCGGCGGCACAGATACGCAGTATTTT
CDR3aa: CASSLEPSGGGGTDTQYF

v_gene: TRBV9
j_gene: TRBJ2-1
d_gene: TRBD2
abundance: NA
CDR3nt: TGTGCCAGCAGCGTAGACTCTGTAGGCGACGGACTAGCTTACAATGAGCAGTTCTTC
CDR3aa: CASSVDSVGDGLAYNEQFF

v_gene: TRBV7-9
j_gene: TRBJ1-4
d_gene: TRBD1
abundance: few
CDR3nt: TGTGCCAGCAGACCAGGGGGCGCGGGAACTAATGAAAAACTGTTTTTT
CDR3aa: CASRPGGAGTNEKLFF

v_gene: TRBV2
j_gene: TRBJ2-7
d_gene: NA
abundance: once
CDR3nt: TGTGCCAGCAGTCGCGCCTACGAGCAGTACTTC
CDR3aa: CASSRAYEQYF

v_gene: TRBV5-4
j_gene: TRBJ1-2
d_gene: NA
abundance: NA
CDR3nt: TGTGCCAGCAGCTTGGGGGCAGGAGGCTACACCTTC
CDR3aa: CASSLGAGGYTF

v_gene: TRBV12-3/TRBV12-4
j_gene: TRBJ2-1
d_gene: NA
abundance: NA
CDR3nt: TGTGCCAGCAGTTTGGAGACTGAGCAGTTCTTC
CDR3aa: CASSLETEQFF

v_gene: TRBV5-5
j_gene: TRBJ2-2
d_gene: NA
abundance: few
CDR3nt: TGTGCCAGCAGCCGGGGTGGGGGCGACGTTTCCGGGGAGCTGTTTTTT
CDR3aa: CASSRGGGDVSGELFF

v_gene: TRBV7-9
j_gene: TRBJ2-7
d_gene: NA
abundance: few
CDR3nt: TGTGCCAGCAGTAACGGACTCATACCTATCTACGAGCAGTACTTC
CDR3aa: CASSNGLIPIYEQYF